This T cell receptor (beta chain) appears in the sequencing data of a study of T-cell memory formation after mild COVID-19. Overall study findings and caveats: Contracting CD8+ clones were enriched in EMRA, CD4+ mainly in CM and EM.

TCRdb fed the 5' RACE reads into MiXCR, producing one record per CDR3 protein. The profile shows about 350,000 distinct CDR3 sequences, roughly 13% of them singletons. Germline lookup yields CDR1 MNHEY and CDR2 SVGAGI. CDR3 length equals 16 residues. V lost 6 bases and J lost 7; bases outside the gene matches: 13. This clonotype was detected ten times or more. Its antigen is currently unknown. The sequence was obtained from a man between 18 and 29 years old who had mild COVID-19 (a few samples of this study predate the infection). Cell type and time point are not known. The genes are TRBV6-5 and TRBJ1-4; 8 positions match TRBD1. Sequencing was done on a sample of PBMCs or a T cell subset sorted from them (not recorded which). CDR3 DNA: TGTGCCAGCAGACCCTCAGGGGGCGGAAATGGTGAAAAACTGTTTTTT. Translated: CASRPSGGGNGEKLFF.